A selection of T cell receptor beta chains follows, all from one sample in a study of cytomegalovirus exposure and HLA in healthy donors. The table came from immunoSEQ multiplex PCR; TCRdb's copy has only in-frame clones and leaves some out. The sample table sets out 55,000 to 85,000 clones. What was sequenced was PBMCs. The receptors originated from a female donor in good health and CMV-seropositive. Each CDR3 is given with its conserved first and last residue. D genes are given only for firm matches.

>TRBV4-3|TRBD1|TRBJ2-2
CASSPGTLGQGPGELFF
TGCGCCAGCAGCCCCGGAACCCTGGGACAGGGTCCCGGGGAGCTGTTTTTT
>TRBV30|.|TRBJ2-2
CAWTEGVSNTGELFF
TGTGCCTGGACTGAAGGGGTATCCAACACCGGGGAGCTGTTTTTT
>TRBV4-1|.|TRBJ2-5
CASSQEEGRGTQYF
TGCGCCAGCAGCCAAGAAGAGGGCAGAGGGACCCAGTACTTC
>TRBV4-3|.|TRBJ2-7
CASSQSPGSNYEQYF
TGCGCCAGCAGCCAAAGTCCCGGGAGCAACTACGAGCAGTACTTC
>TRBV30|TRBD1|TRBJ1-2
CAWSAGQGNGYTF
TGTGCCTGGAGTGCGGGACAGGGTAATGGCTACACCTTC
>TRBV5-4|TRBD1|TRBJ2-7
CASSLTQGSQNEQYF
TGTGCCAGCAGCTTGACACAGGGGAGTCAGAACGAGCAGTACTTC
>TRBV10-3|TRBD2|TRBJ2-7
CAISGFGVGEGEQYF
TGTGCCATCAGTGGGTTTGGGGTTGGGGAGGGCGAGCAGTACTTC
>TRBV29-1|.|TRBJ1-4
CSARPQDATNEKLFF
TGCAGCGCCCGTCCCCAGGATGCAACTAATGAAAAACTGTTTTTT
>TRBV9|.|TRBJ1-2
CASSVAAGLAYGYTF
TGTGCCAGCAGCGTAGCGGCAGGGTTGGCCTATGGCTACACCTTC
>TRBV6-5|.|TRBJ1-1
CARTGFAEAFF
TGTGCCAGAACGGGGTTCGCTGAAGCTTTCTTT
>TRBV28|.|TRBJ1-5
CASQQGFSGSNQPQHF
TGTGCCAGCCAACAGGGCTTCTCCGGGAGCAATCAGCCCCAGCATTTT
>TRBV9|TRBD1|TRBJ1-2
CASSADRERLRYGYTF
TGTGCCAGCAGCGCGGACAGGGAGCGATTGAGGTATGGCTACACCTTC
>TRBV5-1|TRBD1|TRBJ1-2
CASSRTGDGYTF
TGCGCCAGCAGCCGGACAGGAGATGGCTACACCTTC
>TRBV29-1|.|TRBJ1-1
CGAGRLSSNTEAFF
TGCGGCGCCGGCCGACTGTCATCGAACACTGAAGCTTTCTTT
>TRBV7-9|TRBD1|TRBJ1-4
CASSYGTAKLFF
TGTGCCAGCAGCTACGGGACAGCAAAACTGTTTTTT
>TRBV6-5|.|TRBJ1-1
CASSYSPGADTEAFF
TGTGCCAGCAGTTACTCGCCAGGGGCCGACACTGAAGCTTTCTTT
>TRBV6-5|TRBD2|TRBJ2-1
CASSYSGGSEQFF
TGTGCCAGCAGTTACTCGGGGGGGTCTGAGCAGTTCTTC
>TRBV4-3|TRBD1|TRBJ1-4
CASSPRTGGGEKLFF
TGCGCCAGCAGCCCCCGGACAGGGGGAGGTGAAAAACTGTTTTTT
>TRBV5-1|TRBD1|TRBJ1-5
CASSAGQGGRDQHF
TGCGCCAGCAGCGCTGGACAGGGGGGTCGGGACCAGCATTTT
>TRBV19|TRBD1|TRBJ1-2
CAATTTGGYGYTF
TGTGCCGCAACCACCACAGGGGGCTATGGCTACACCTTC
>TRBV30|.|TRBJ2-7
CAWGTTGQYF
TGTGCCTGGGGAACTACGGGGCAGTACTTC
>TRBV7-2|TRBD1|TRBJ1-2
CASSLVGQGAGGYTF
TGTGCCAGCAGCTTAGTGGGACAGGGGGCGGGGGGCTACACCTTC
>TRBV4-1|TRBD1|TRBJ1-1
CASSQGQGVKVGTEAFF
TGCGCCAGCAGCCAAGGACAGGGGGTCAAGGTGGGGACTGAAGCTTTCTTT
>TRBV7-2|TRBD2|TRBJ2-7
CASNPSGGATYEQYF
TGTGCCAGCAACCCTAGCGGGGGGGCCACCTACGAGCAGTACTTC
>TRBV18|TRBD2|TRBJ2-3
CASSRLADSTDTQYF
TGTGCCAGCTCACGTCTAGCGGATAGCACAGATACGCAGTATTTT
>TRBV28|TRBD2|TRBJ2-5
CASRLAGAGETQYF
TGTGCCAGCAGGCTAGCGGGAGCAGGAGAGACCCAGTACTTC
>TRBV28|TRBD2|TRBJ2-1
CASSFRAGALYNEQFF
TGTGCCAGCAGTTTTCGAGCGGGAGCGTTATACAATGAGCAGTTCTTC
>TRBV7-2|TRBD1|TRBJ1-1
CASSLRGRTEAFF
TGTGCCAGCAGCTTGAGGGGGCGAACTGAAGCTTTCTTT
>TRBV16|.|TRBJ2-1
CASSSFGAGEQFF
TGTGCCAGCAGTTCTTTCGGCGCAGGTGAGCAGTTCTTC
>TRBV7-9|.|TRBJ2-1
CASSLASATTGADNEQFF
TGTGCCAGCAGCTTAGCTTCGGCTACGACGGGTGCCGACAATGAGCAGTTCTTC
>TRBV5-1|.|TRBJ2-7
CASSLDMLEQYF
TGCGCCAGCAGCTTGGACATGCTCGAGCAGTACTTC
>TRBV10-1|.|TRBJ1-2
CASSETANYGYTF
TGCGCCAGCAGTGAAACAGCTAACTATGGCTACACCTTC
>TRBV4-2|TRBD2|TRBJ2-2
CASSQYRAGGDTGELFF
TGTGCCAGCAGCCAATATCGAGCGGGGGGCGACACCGGGGAGCTGTTTTTT
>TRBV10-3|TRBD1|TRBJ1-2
CAIRGGQDGPNYGYTF
TGTGCCATCAGGGGCGGACAGGACGGTCCTAACTATGGCTACACCTTC
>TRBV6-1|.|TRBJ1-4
CASAGAAGDNEKLFF
TGTGCCAGCGCAGGGGCCGCGGGGGATAATGAAAAACTGTTTTTT
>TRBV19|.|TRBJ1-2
CASSITPGTNYGYTF
TGTGCCAGTAGTATAACACCGGGGACTAACTATGGCTACACCTTC
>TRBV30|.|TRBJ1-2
CAWRPPGSDGYTF
TGTGCCTGGAGACCCCCAGGGTCGGATGGCTACACCTTC
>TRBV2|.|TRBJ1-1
CASSPSGGRGEAFF
TGTGCCAGCAGTCCGTCGGGGGGCCGGGGTGAAGCTTTCTTT
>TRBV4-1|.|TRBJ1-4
CASSQVSVANEKLFF
TGCGCCAGCAGCCAAGTGAGTGTTGCTAATGAAAAACTGTTTTTT
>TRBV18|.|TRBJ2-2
CASSPNADGELFF
TGTGCCAGCTCACCTAATGCAGACGGGGAGCTGTTTTTT
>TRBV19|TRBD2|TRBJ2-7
CASSPSRTSSYEQYF
TGTGCCAGTAGTCCGTCACGGACTAGTTCCTACGAGCAGTACTTC
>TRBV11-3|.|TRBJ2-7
CASSLDRSYEQYF
TGTGCCAGCAGCTTGGACAGATCCTACGAGCAGTACTTC
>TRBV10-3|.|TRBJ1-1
CAISESEANTEAFF
TGTGCCATCAGTGAGTCAGAAGCGAACACTGAAGCTTTCTTT
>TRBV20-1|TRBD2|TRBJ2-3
CSGGGTDTQYF
TGCAGTGGGGGGGGGACAGATACGCAGTATTTT
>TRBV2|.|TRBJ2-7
CASSERGGNSYEQYF
TGTGCCAGCAGTGAAAGGGGGGGGAATTCCTACGAGCAGTACTTC
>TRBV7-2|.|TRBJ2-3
CASSLAGGMLDTQYF
TGTGCCAGCAGCTTAGCAGGCGGGATGCTGGATACGCAGTATTTT
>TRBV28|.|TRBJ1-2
CAIEKTGLYGYTF
TGTGCCATCGAGAAAACAGGTCTCTATGGCTACACCTTC
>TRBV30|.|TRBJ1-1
CAWSVILGVFDFF
TGTGCCTGGAGTGTAATTCTAGGTGTTTTCGATTTCTTT